A single sample is the source of the 21 T cell receptor beta chains below, sequenced in a study of PD-1 blockade in classical Hodgkin lymphoma. Time point of the sample: cycle 4 day 1 (C4D1), after five to seven weeks of nivolumab. Each and every patient relapsed after autologous stem cell transplantation, and patients got differing brentuximab vedotin exposure. Method: immunoSEQ multiplex PCR; TCRdb's copy keeps in-frame clones and lacks some. This sample has over 70,000 clones; over 75% occur once, and the top ten carry under 3.5%. The material was peripheral blood mononuclear cells (PBMCs), obtained before the fourth cycle of nivolumab. These receptors were collected from a human donor with classical Hodgkin lymphoma.

This clone has more than one count but fewer than ten. The rearrangement joins TRBV2 to TRBJ1-5, with 7 bases fitting TRBD1. Germline values: CDR1 SNHLY, CDR2 FYNNEI. The CDR3 extends over 13 amino acids. V shed 8 bases, J shed 6 bases, and the junction held 7 bases outside the gene matches. The CDR3 sequence is CASGRGRAQPQHF. Written as DNA, the CDR3 is TGTGCCAGCGGGAGGGGGCGCGCTCAGCCCCAGCATTTT.

V gene TRBV15 combines with J gene TRBJ2-3, with 7 positions matching TRBD1. Germline CDR1 reads LNHNV; CDR2 reads YYDKDF (reference sequence). The CDR3 sequence is 16 residues long. J gave up 1 base and V 2 bases, and 6 bases lay outside the gene matches. CDR3 protein: CATSRLLGQGTDTQYF. In DNA, the CDR3 is TGTGCCACCAGCAGACTCCTCGGACAGGGCACAGATACGCAGTATTTT. Combining the CDR3 with reference TRBV15 and TRBJ2-3 gives the whole variable domain DAMVIQNPRYQVTQFGKPVTLSCSQTLNHNVMYWYQQKSSQAPKLLFHYYDKDFNNEADTPDNFQSRRPNTSFCFLDIRSPGLGDTAMYLCATSRLLGQGTDTQYFGPGTRLTVL.

The rearrangement joins TRBV18 to TRBJ1-6, with a possible D match to TRBD1 (6 bases). V dropped 6 bases and J dropped 0 bases, with 9 bases sitting between them. Germline lookup yields CDR1 KGHSH and CDR2 LQKENI. There are 15 residues in the CDR3. CDR3 in DNA: TGTGCCAGCTCCCCAGGGGACTCCTATAATTCACCCCTCCACTTT. It yields the protein CASSPGDSYNSPLHF.

The chain employs TRBV5-1 and TRBJ2-1; TRBD1 matches 8 bases. The germline V gene encodes CDR1 SGHRS and CDR2 YFSETQ. J gave up 10 bases and V 3 bases, and 9 bases lay outside the gene matches. This CDR3 comprises 14 residues. Here the CDR3 DNA reads TGCGCCAGCAGCTCCCTCGCCGGACAGGGAGAGCAGTTCTTC. Its translation is CASSSLAGQGEQFF.

The chain employs TRBV2 and TRBJ1-2; TRBD1 agrees at 9 bases. The CDR3 sequence is 14 residues long. Germline-derived CDR1 and CDR2 are SNHLY and FYNNEI. The J segment lost 8 bases and the V segment lost 7 bases, leaving 11 bases of the junction unmatched. CDR3 nucleotide sequence: TGTGCCAGCAAAGTAGTACAGGGGGCAAGAGGCTACACCTTC. This gives the protein CASKVVQGARGYTF.

The rearrangement uses TRBV6-5 and TRBJ1-2; 7 nucleotides align to TRBD1. The CDR3 is 15 residues long. Per germline, CDR1 MNHEY and CDR2 SVGAGI. Germline trimming cut 2 bases from V and 4 bases from J; bases unmatched to any gene: 7. The DNA for the CDR3 is TGTGCCAGCAGTTACGGACAGGCTGCTTCCTATGGCTACACCTTC. This translates into CASSYGQAASYGYTF.

Here the CDR3 reads CASSELSSSYNSPLHF. Written as DNA, the CDR3 is TGTGCCAGCAGTGAACTGTCAAGCTCCTATAATTCACCCCTCCACTTT. The chain carries TRBV25-1 and TRBJ1-6, with unresolved D. The CDR3 contains 16 residues. The germline V gene has CDR1 MGHDK and CDR2 SYGVNS. Trimming left V 2 bases short and J 0 bases short, with 8 bases between.

The chain has TRBV4-1 and TRBJ2-1; 7 bases match TRBD1. Germline V gives CDR1 MGHRA, CDR2 YSYEKL. There are 16 residues in the CDR3. After removal of 0 bases from V and 4 bases from J, the junction contained 6 bases not matched to a gene. The CDR3 bases are TGCGCCAGCAGCCAAGAGAAGGGACAGAAATACAATGAGCAGTTCTTC. This codes for CASSQEKGQKYNEQFF.

The rearrangement joins TRBV27 to TRBJ2-7; no reliable D call. Trimming shortened V by 8 bases and J by 0 bases, and 11 bases separated the two germline ends. The length of the CDR3 is 13 residues. The germline CDR1 and CDR2 sequences are MNHEY and SMNVEV (reference sequence). CDR3 in amino acids: CASSHGSSYEQYF. CDR3 in DNA: TGTGCCAGCTCTCACGGAAGCTCCTACGAGCAGTACTTC.

The rearrangement uses TRBV7-2 and TRBJ2-7, with TRBD1 identical over 9 bases. The CDR3 length is 15 residues. The V segment lost 4 bases and the J segment 7 bases; nucleotides outside the gene matches: 11. CDR1 SGHTA and CDR2 FQGNSA come from the germline V gene. CDR3 sequence (DNA): TGTGCCAGCAGCTATACAGGGGGCCAGACGGGGGAGCAGTACTTC. Translating gives CASSYTGGQTGEQYF. The full variable domain, completed using reference TRBV7-2 and TRBJ2-7, is GAGVSQSPSNKVTEKGKDVELRCDPISGHTALYWYRQSLGQGLEFLIYFQGNSAPDKSGLPSDRFSAERTGGSVSTLTIQRTQQEDSAVYLCASSYTGGQTGEQYFGPGTRLTVT.

The chain joins TRBV28 to TRBJ2-7; perhaps TRBD2 as D (5 bases). Looked up from germline, CDR1 is MDHEN and CDR2 is SYDVKM. Trimming removed 3 bases at V and 0 bases at J, with 6 bases between. CDR3 length: 13 amino acids. CDR3 region: CASSFRGSYEQYF. The CDR3 DNA sequence: TGTGCCAGCAGTTTTCGGGGCTCCTACGAGCAGTACTTC.

J is TRBJ2-7 and V is TRBV25-1; no definite D call. Germline-derived CDR1 and CDR2 are MGHDK and SYGVNS. The CDR3 is 14 residues long. V was trimmed by 3 bases and J by 2 bases, leaving 11 bases between them. The CDR3 sequence is CASSDEAKTYEQYF. In DNA form, the CDR3 reads TGTGCCAGCAGTGATGAGGCAAAGACCTACGAGCAGTACTTC.

This sequence joins TRBV15 and TRBJ1-1; D may be TRBD1 (5 bases). CDR1 is LNHNV and CDR2 is YYDKDF in the germline V gene (reference sequence). The CDR3 is 13 amino acids. V lost 3 bases to trimming and J lost 8 bases, with 13 bases between them. The CDR3 loop is CATSSITGDEAFF. CDR3 DNA: TGTGCCACCAGCAGCATAACAGGCGACGAAGCTTTCTTT.

The V gene is TRBV19, the J gene TRBJ1-1; 11 bases are shared with TRBD1. Germline V gene sequence: CDR1 LNHDA, CDR2 SQIVND (reference sequence). Germline trimming cut 1 base from V and 3 bases from J; bases unmatched to any gene: 7. This CDR3 contains 17 residues. The CDR3 DNA reads TGTGCCAGTAGTATAGGTTTTTTGGGACAGGGGGACACTGAAGCTTTCTTT. Residues: CASSIGFLGQGDTEAFF.

V gene TRBV5-1 combines with J gene TRBJ1-6; D is unresolved. V lost 1 base and J lost 9, with 8 bases in between. This CDR3 spans 13 amino acids. Germline V CDR1 and CDR2: SGHRS, YFSETQ. The CDR3 reads CASSLSGVSPLHF. The CDR3 region has the DNA TGCGCCAGCAGCTTGTCCGGGGTTTCACCCCTCCACTTT. Based on the CDR3 plus reference TRBV5-1 and TRBJ1-6, the full variable domain is KAGVTQTPRYLIKTRGQQVTLSCSPISGHRSVSWYQQTPGQGLQFLFEYFSETQRNKGNFPGRFSGRQFSNSRSEMNVSTLELGDSALYLCASSLSGVSPLHFGNGTRLTVT.

This chain uses TRBV7-2 with TRBJ2-7; a weak D match, TRBD2 (7 bases). The V end lost 4 bases, the J end lost 0 bases, and 13 bases lay between the germline ends. Germline V CDR1 and CDR2: SGHTA, FQGNSA. CDR3 length: 15 residues. For the CDR3, the DNA is TGTGCCAGCAGCTGGATGGGGGGGCCCTCCTACGAGCAGTACTTC. It translates to CASSWMGGPSYEQYF.

This clone appeared once. The chain has TRBV2 and TRBJ1-1; D is undetermined. Trimming took 8 bases from V and 4 from J, leaving 8 bases between them. Germline lookup yields CDR1 SNHLY and CDR2 FYNNEI. The CDR3 is made up of 11 amino acids. For the CDR3, the DNA is TGTGCCAGCCTCAAGGGCACTGAAGCTTTCTTT. Translation gives CASLKGTEAFF.

V and J are TRBV6-5 and TRBJ1-1; possibly TRBD1 for D (5 bases). This CDR3 contains 13 residues. V shed 2 bases and J shed 11 bases, with 15 bases lying between them. The germline gives CDR1 MNHEY, CDR2 SVGAGI. CDR3 nucleotide sequence: TGTGCCAGCAGTTACGGGGACCTCCGCCGGGCTTTCTTT. It codes for CASSYGDLRRAFF.

The chain has TRBV5-4 and TRBJ1-1, with unresolved D. The germline V and J ends were trimmed by 4 bases and 11 bases, with 12 bases remaining between them. Germline V CDR1 and CDR2: SGHNT, YYREEE (reference sequence). This CDR3 is built from 11 residues. CDR3 DNA: TGTGCCAGCAGCCGACGAAAGGAGGCTTTCTTT. Protein product: CASSRRKEAFF.

The table lists this clone with a count of one. This chain's CDR3 is CASAPEREPYEQYF. The DNA for the CDR3 is TGTGCCAGCGCCCCAGAGCGGGAACCCTACGAGCAGTACTTC. The chain recombines TRBV9 with TRBJ2-7, with TRBD2 matching over 7 bases. The V gene's germline CDR1 is SGDLS and CDR2 YYNGEE. Trimming took 7 bases from V and 2 from J; bases not matched to a gene: 9. This CDR3 is built from 14 residues.

The chain combines TRBV21-1 with TRBJ1-6. TRBV21-1 is a listed pseudogene. The CDR3 sequence is 15 residues long. CDR3 DNA sequence: TGTGCCAGCAGCACCCAAGGGTCGTGTAATTCACCCCTCCACTTT. Translation: CASSTQGSCNSPLHF.